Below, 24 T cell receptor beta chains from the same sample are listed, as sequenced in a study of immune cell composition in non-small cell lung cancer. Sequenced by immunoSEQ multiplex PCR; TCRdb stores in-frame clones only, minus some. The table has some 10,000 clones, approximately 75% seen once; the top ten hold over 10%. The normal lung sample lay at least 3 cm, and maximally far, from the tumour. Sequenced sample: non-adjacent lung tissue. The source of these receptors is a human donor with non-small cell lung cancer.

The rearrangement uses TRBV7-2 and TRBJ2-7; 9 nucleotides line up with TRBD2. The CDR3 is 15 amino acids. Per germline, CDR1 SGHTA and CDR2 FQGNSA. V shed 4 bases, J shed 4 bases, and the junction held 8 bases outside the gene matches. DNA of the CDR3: TGTGCCAGCAGCTACGCTAGCGGGGCTTCGTACGAGCAGTACTTC. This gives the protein CASSYASGASYEQYF.

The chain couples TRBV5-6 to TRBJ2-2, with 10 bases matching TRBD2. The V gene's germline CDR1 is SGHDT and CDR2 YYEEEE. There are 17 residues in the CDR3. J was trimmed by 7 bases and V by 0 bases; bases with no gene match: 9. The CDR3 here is CASSLGLAGALGGELFF. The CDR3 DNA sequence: TGTGCCAGCAGCTTGGGGCTAGCGGGGGCCCTGGGCGGGGAGCTGTTTTTT.

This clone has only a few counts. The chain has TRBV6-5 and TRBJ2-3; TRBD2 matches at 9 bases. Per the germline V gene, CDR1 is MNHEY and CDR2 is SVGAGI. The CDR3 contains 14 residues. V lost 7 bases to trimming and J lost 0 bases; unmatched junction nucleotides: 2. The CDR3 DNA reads TGTGCCAGCATGCGGGGGGGTAGCACAGATACGCAGTATTTT. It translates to CASMRGGSTDTQYF.

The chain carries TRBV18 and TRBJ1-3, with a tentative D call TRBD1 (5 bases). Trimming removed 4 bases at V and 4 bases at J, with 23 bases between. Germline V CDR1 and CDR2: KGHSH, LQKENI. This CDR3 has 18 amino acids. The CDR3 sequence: CASSQQATVSVAGNTIYF. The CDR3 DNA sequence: TGTGCCAGCTCACAACAGGCGACAGTTTCCGTCGCGGGAAACACCATATATTTT. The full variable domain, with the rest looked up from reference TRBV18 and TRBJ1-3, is NAGVMQNPRHLVRRRGQEARLRCSPMKGHSHVYWYRQLPEEGLKFMVYLQKENIIDESGMPKERFSAEFPKEGPSILRIQQVVRGDSAAYFCASSQQATVSVAGNTIYFGEGSWLTVV.

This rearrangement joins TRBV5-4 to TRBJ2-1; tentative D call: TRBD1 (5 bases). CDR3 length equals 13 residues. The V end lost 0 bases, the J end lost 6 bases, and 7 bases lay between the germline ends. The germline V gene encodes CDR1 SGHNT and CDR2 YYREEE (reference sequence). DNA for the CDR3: TGTGCCAGCAGCTTGGCAGGGCCCAATGAGCAGTTCTTC. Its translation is CASSLAGPNEQFF.

CDR3 protein: CASSLTDARTDTQYF. The CDR3 DNA sequence: TGTGCCAGCAGCTTGACAGACGCCCGCACAGATACGCAGTATTTT. The chain links TRBV7-4 to TRBJ2-3; TRBD1 might be the D (5 bases). The CDR3 has 15 amino acids. In germline, CDR1 is SGHVT, CDR2 SQSDAQ. V lost 3 bases, J lost 1 base, and 11 bases lay in between.

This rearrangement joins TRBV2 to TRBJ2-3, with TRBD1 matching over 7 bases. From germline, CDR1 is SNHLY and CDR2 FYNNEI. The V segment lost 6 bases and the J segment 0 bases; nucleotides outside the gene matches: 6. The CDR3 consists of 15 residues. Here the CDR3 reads CASRGTADSTDTQYF. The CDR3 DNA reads TGTGCCAGCAGGGGGACAGCCGATAGCACAGATACGCAGTATTTT.

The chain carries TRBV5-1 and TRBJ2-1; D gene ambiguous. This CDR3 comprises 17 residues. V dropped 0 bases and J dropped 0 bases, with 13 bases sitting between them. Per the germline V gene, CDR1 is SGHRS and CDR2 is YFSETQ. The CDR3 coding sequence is TGCGCCAGCAGCTTGGCCCCAGCGAGGATCTCCTACAATGAGCAGTTCTTC. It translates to CASSLAPARISYNEQFF.

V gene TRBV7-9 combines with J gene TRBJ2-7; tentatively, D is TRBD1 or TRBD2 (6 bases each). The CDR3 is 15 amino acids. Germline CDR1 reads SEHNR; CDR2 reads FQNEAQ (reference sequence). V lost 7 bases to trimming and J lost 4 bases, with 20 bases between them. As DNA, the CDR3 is TGTGCCAGCAAGGGGGGTGGTGGCGGTAGGTACGAGCAGTACTTC. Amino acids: CASKGGGGGRYEQYF.

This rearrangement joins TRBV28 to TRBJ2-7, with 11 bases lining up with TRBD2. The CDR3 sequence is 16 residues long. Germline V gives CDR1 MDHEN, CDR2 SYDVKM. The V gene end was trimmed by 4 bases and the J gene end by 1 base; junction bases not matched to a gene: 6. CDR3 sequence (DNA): TGTGCCAGCAGTTCGTTACTAGCGGGAGTTTCCTACGAGCAGTACTTC. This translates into CASSSLLAGVSYEQYF.

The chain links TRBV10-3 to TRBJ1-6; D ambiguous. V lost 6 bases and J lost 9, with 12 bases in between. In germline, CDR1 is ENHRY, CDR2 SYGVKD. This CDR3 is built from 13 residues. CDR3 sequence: CAIRSRVASPLHF. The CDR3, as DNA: TGTGCCATCAGGAGTAGGGTGGCTTCACCCCTCCACTTT.

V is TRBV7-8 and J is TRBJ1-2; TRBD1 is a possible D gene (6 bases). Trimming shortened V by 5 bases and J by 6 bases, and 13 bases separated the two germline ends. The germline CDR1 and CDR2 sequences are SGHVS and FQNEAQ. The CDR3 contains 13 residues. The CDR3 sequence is CASSLNRADGYTF. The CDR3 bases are TGTGCCAGCAGCCTCAACAGGGCTGATGGCTACACCTTC.

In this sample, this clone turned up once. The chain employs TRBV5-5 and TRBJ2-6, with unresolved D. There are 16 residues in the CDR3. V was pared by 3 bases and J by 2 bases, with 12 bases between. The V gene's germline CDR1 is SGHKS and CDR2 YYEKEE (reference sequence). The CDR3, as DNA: TGTGCCAGCAGCTCAAAGGTGGGGACTGGGGCCAACGTCCTGACTTTC. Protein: CASSSKVGTGANVLTF.

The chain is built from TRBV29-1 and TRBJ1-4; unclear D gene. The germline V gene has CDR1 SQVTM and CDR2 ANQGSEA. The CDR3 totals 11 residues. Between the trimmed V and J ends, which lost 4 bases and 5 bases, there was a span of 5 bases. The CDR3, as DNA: TGCAGCGTTGGGGGAAATGAAAAACTGTTTTTT. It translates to CSVGGNEKLFF. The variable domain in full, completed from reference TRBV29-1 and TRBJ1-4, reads SAVISQKPSRDICQRGTSLTIQCQVDSQVTMMFWYRQQPGQSLTLIATANQGSEATYESGFVIDKFPISRPNLTFSTLTVSNMSPEDSSIYLCSVGGNEKLFFGSGTQLSVL.

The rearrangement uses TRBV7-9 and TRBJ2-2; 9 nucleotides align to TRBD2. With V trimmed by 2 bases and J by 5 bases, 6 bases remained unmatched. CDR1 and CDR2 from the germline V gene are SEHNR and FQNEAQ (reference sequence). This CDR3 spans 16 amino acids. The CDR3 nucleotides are TGTGCCAGCAGCTTACGAGCGGGAGGTACTACCGGGGAGCTGTTTTTT. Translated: CASSLRAGGTTGELFF.

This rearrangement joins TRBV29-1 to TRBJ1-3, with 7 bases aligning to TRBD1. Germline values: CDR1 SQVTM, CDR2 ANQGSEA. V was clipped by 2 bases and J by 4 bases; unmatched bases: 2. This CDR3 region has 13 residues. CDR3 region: CSVETGAGNTIYF. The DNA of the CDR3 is TGCAGCGTTGAAACAGGGGCAGGAAACACCATATATTTT.

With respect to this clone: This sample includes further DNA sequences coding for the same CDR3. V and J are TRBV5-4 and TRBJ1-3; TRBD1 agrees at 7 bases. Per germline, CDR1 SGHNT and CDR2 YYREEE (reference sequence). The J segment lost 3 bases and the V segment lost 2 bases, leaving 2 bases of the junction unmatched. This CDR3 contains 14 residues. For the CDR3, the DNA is TGTGCCAGCAGCTTCCAGGGGGGTGGAAACACCATATATTTT. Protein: CASSFQGGGNTIYF.

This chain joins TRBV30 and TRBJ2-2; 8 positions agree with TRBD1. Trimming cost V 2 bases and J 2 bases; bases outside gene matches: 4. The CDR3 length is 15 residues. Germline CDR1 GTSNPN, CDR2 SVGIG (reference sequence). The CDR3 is CAWSFGQGNTGELFF. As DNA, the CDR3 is TGTGCCTGGAGTTTTGGACAGGGAAACACCGGGGAGCTGTTTTTT. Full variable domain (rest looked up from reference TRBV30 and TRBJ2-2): SQTIHQWPATLVQPVGSPLSLECTVEGTSNPNLYWYRQAAGRGLQLLFYSVGIGQISSEVPQNLSASRPQDRQFILSSKKLLLSDSGFYLCAWSFGQGNTGELFFGEGSRLTVL.

CDR3 loop: CASSVSPQAGGNSPLHF. For the CDR3, the DNA is TGTGCCAGCAGCGTAAGCCCTCAGGCAGGGGGTAATTCACCCCTCCACTTT. The rearrangement joins TRBV9 to TRBJ1-6, with TRBD1 matching 7 bases. The V gene end was trimmed by 1 base and the J gene end by 6 bases; junction bases not matched to a gene: 10. The germline gives CDR1 SGDLS, CDR2 YYNGEE. The CDR3 runs to 17 residues.

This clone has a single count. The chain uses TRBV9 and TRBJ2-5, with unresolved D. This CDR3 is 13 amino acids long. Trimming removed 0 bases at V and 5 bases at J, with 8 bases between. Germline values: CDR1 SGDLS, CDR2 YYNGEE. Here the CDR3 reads CASSVATLETQYF. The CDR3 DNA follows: TGTGCCAGCAGCGTAGCCACACTGGAGACCCAGTACTTC.

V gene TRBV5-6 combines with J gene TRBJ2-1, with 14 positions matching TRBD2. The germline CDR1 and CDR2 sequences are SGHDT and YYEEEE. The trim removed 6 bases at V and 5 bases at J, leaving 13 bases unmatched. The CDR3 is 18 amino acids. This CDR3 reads CASTNPGRTSGRNNEQFF. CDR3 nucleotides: TGTGCCAGCACCAACCCCGGCCGGACTAGCGGGAGGAACAATGAGCAGTTCTTC. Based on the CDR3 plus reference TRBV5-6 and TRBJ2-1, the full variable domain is DAGVTQSPTHLIKTRGQQVTLRCSPKSGHDTVSWYQQALGQGPQFIFQYYEEEERQRGNFPDRFSGHQFPNYSSELNVNALLLGDSALYLCASTNPGRTSGRNNEQFFGPGTRLTVL.

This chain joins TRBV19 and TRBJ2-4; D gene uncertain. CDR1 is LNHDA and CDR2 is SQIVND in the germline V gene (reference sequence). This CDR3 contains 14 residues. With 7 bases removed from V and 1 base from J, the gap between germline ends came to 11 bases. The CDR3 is CASTKIGAKNIQYF. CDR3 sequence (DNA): TGTGCCAGTACCAAGATCGGGGCCAAAAACATTCAGTACTTC. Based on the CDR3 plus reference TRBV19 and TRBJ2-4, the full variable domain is DGGITQSPKYLFRKEGQNVTLSCEQNLNHDAMYWYRQDPGQGLRLIYYSQIVNDFQKGDIAEGYSVSREKKESFPLTVTSAQKNPTAFYLCASTKIGAKNIQYFGAGTRLSVL.

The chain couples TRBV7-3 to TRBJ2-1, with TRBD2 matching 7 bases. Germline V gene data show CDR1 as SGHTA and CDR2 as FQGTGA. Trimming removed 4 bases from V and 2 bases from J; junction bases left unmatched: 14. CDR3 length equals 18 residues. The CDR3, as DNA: TGTGCCAGCAGCTCTGACCAACTAGAGCGGGGACCCTACAATGAGCAGTTCTTC. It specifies CASSSDQLERGPYNEQFF.

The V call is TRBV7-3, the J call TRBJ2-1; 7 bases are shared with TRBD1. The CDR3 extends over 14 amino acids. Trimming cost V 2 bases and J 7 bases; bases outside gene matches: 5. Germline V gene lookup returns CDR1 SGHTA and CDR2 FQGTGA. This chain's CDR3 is CASSLSSTGNEQFF. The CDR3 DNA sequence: TGTGCCAGCAGCTTATCATCGACAGGGAATGAGCAGTTCTTC.